These T cell receptor beta chains were read from a single sample in a study of regulatory T cells in long-lasting Graves disease. TCRdb re-called the multiplex PCR reads through MiXCR, storing one row per CDR3 protein. The sample includes some 560,000 distinct CDR3 sequences, 16% of them seen just once. This same sample was also taken into another study, of T cells in Graves' hyperthyroidism and ophthalmopathy.

The sample in question was peripheral blood mononuclear cells (PBMCs), obtained at new diagnosis, from a patient treated with antithyroid drugs. The receptors shown here come from a middle-aged woman with Graves disease. Each CDR3 is given with its conserved first and last residue.

CASSLDPLANTGELFF	TRBV5-5	TRBJ2-2	16
CASSESLVWDNEQFF	TRBV7-2	TRBJ2-1	15
CASSLNQDPTWYEQYF	TRBV11-2	TRBJ2-7	16
CATSRDNGPAYGYTF	TRBV15	TRBJ1-2	15
CASTYGTNTEAFF	TRBV3-1	TRBJ1-1	13
CASSFNPSGTDTQYF	TRBV7-2	TRBJ2-3	15
CSARGGTDYGYTF	TRBV20-1	TRBJ1-2	13
CASTRGGTDTQYF	TRBV27	TRBJ2-3	13
CASSLGGIGNEQFF	TRBV11-2	TRBJ2-1	14
CSARDFNNSPLHF	TRBV20-1	TRBJ1-6	13
CASSLGPPGTGSYEQYF	TRBV7-2	TRBJ2-7	17
CASSLNRGINYGYTF	TRBV11-2	TRBJ1-2	15
CASSMAGSRGGTEAFF	TRBV19	TRBJ1-1	16
CASRAGVGELFF	TRBV12-3/TRBV12-4	TRBJ2-2	12
CASTRLSTGGTEAFF	TRBV12-3/TRBV12-4	TRBJ1-1	15
CASSQEGNAQPQHF	TRBV3-1	TRBJ1-5	14
CASNVDRTGELFF	TRBV3-1	TRBJ2-2	13
CASSFGQGGNTEAFF	TRBV28	TRBJ1-1	15
CASSYAGIGQPQHF	TRBV6-5	TRBJ1-5	14
CASSLVGRHNEQFF	TRBV11-3	TRBJ2-1	14
CASSFSGVPQAEQFF	TRBV12-3/TRBV12-4	TRBJ2-1	15
CASSQNRATTEAFF	TRBV3-1	TRBJ1-1	14
CASSGTGDTSPLHF	TRBV6-2/TRBV6-3	TRBJ1-6	14
CSAAPSAGGPYSTDTQYF	TRBV20-1	TRBJ2-3	18
CASSLGLAGPSYEQYF	TRBV5-1	TRBJ2-7	16
CASSLGILYNSPLHF	TRBV5-1	TRBJ1-6	15
CASSTPGQGDYTF	TRBV12-3/TRBV12-4	TRBJ1-2	13
CASRAPGQGGTEAFF	TRBV6-1	TRBJ1-1	15
CASSFEGGTQYF	TRBV11-2	TRBJ2-3	12
CASSRTGDYVSNTIYF	TRBV13	TRBJ1-3	16
CASSWGDGFMNTEAFF	TRBV5-5	TRBJ1-1	16
CASSPGPSGALSSYERYF	TRBV11-3	TRBJ2-7	18
CAISGSGDHSEHTQYF	TRBV10-3	TRBJ2-3	16
CASSEDRGDYGYTF	TRBV19	TRBJ1-2	14
CASSLELTGNTIYF	TRBV5-1	TRBJ1-3	14
CASSPLERDYGYTF	TRBV5-8	TRBJ1-2	14
CASTRLGGFNGYTF	TRBV9	TRBJ1-2	14
CASTSGIQYF	TRBV6-1	TRBJ2-4	10
CASTLRGGYEQYF	TRBV6-1	TRBJ2-7	13
CASSPLGARSKQYF	TRBV3-1	TRBJ2-7	14
CASSFGGQGETYEQYF	TRBV11-2	TRBJ2-7	16
CASSAFTGERPNTEAFF	TRBV19	TRBJ1-1	17
CASTPDPSYGYTF	TRBV6-2/TRBV6-3	TRBJ1-2	13
CASSQFEKTQYF	TRBV3-1	-	12
CASSQVLTDIGELFF	TRBV3-1	TRBJ2-2	15
CASSDTQRGGNEQFF	TRBV6-4	TRBJ2-1	15
CASLVEGSSYNSPLHF	TRBV28	TRBJ1-6	16
CASSYRGTFNEKLFF	TRBV27	TRBJ1-4	15
CASSVGFNEQFF	TRBV5-1	TRBJ2-1	12
CASSSGLKSSPLHF	TRBV7-3	TRBJ1-6	14
CASSLGEAQYF	TRBV12-3/TRBV12-4	TRBJ2-5	11
CASSPKFSENEQYF	TRBV18	TRBJ2-7	14
CASIRVPNEQYF	TRBV6-2/TRBV6-3	TRBJ2-7	12